Shown below are 7 T cell receptor beta chains from a single sample sequenced in a study of T cells in Graves' hyperthyroidism and ophthalmopathy (dated by TCRdb to the late 2010s). The method behind the library was multiplex PCR. TCRdb records Illumina HiSeq 2000 as the sequencer. TCR beta CDR3 regions were amplified from RNA transcripts. For the first round of RT-PCR on the TCR CDR3, the HTBI primer set was used together with the Qiagen OneStep RT-PCR kit. In-frame beta chains were kept once TCRdb had trimmed the public reads at Q25 with fastp and called clones with MiXCR. When rows share a CDR3 protein, they turn into one entry using the most common DNA and genes. Recorded for this sample are under 350,000 distinct CDR3 sequences; roughly 23% of them occurred a single time. The top ten clones comprise around 48% of the sample. Sample: blood. The source of these receptors is a woman aged 50 to 60 with Graves' hyperthyroidism.

The CDR3 region is CASSWNGPRKGGYTF. The CDR3 DNA follows: TGTGCCAGCAGTTGGAACGGGCCGCGTAAGGGTGGCTACACCTTC. This chain joins TRBV6-4 and TRBJ1-2; unclear D gene. Germline lookup yields CDR1 MRHNA and CDR2 SNTAGT. The CDR3 is made up of 15 amino acids. The V end lost 5 bases, the J end lost 7 bases, and 20 bases lay between the germline ends.

This clonotype was picked up many times. The chain carries TRBV28 and TRBJ2-1, with TRBD2 identical over 9 bases. The ends lost 7 bases at V and 8 bases at J; junction bases unmatched: 9. The CDR3 is 14 amino acids. From germline, CDR1 is MDHEN and CDR2 SYDVKM. CDR3 bases: TGTGCCAGCATTAGCGGAGCGGGAGGTTATGAGCAGTTCTTC. Its translation: CASISGAGGYEQFF.

This clonotype has more than one count but fewer than ten. This chain uses TRBV14 with TRBJ2-2; unclear D gene. Germline V lookup: CDR1 SGHDN, CDR2 FVKESK. The CDR3 is 14 residues long. Trimming stripped 2 bases from V and 4 bases from J, with 8 bases between. CDR3 region: CASSQSMGTGELFF. The CDR3 bases are TGTGCCAGCAGCCAAAGTATGGGCACCGGGGAGCTGTTTTTT.

V gene TRBV2 combines with J gene TRBJ2-1, with 8 bases fitting TRBD2. V dropped 6 bases and J dropped 4; count of bases not matched to a gene: 8. This CDR3 has 15 residues. Germline lookup yields CDR1 SNHLY and CDR2 FYNNEI. The CDR3 nucleotides are TGTGCCAGCAGGACAAGCGGGAGTTTTTACAATGAGCAGTTCTTC. It encodes CASRTSGSFYNEQFF. Based on the CDR3 plus reference TRBV2 and TRBJ2-1, the full variable domain is EPEVTQTPSHQVTQMGQEVILRCVPISNHLYFYWYRQILGQKVEFLVSFYNNEISEKSEIFDDQFSVERPDGSNFTLKIRSTKLEDSAMYFCASRTSGSFYNEQFFGPGTRLTVL.

This clonotype has a count of ten or more. The V call is TRBV7-2, the J call TRBJ2-3; D is unresolved. The CDR3 extends over 13 amino acids. V lost 2 bases to trimming and J lost 5 bases, with 8 bases between them. Germline V gene data show CDR1 as SGHTA and CDR2 as FQGNSA. The CDR3 protein is CASSLSSLDTQYF. The CDR3 coding sequence is TGTGCCAGCAGCTTAAGTAGCCTAGATACGCAGTATTTT.

This clonotype has at least ten counts. The CDR3 DNA sequence: TGTGCCAGCAGGTCGGCTAGCGGGACCGAGCAGTACTTC. Translating it yields CASRSASGTEQYF. V and J are TRBV6-1 and TRBJ2-7; TRBD2 agrees at 9 bases. The CDR3 spans 13 residues. Germline-derived CDR1 and CDR2 are MNHNS and SASEGT. V gave up 6 bases and J gave up 6 bases; unmatched junction bases: 6.

This clonotype has only a few counts. The chain joins TRBV19 to TRBJ1-1, with TRBD1 matching over 9 bases. Germline loops: CDR1 LNHDA, CDR2 SQIVND (reference sequence). CDR3 length equals 13 residues. V shed 5 bases and J 10 bases; nucleotides not matched to a gene: 8. This CDR3 reads CASSVTGGAAAFF. The CDR3 DNA sequence: TGTGCCAGTAGTGTTACAGGGGGCGCCGCAGCTTTCTTT.